A selection of T cell receptor beta chains follows, all from one sample in a study of cytomegalovirus exposure and HLA in healthy donors. Profiled with immunoSEQ multiplex PCR; TCRdb holds only in-frame clones, not every one. The sample has some 200,000 clones, 79% seen once. Sequenced sample: PBMCs. Receptors were obtained from a man in his fifties in good health and CMV-seronegative. Both conserved end residues are part of each CDR3. The order of the fields is J gene, D gene, V gene, clone size, CDR3 DNA, CDR3 protein. The D gene is left open where the match is weak. Rows may omit the clone size; those that give it use once, few, many or a size class.

TRBJ1-5,TRBD1,TRBV5-6,.,TGTGCCAGCAGCTTCTGGACAGGTGCTAGCAATCAGCCCCAGCATTTT,CASSFWTGASNQPQHF
TRBJ2-7,.,TRBV4-1,few,TGCGCCAGCAGCCAGCTGACGGGCGGGGCCTACGAGCAGTACTTC,CASSQLTGGAYEQYF
TRBJ1-5,.,TRBV6-1,.,TGTGCCAGCAGTGGCGCCGGGACGGGACTCAATCAGCCCCAGCATTTT,CASSGAGTGLNQPQHF
TRBJ1-2,.,TRBV19,few,TGTGCCAGTAGTCCCGAAGCGGGGGCTAACTATGGCTACACCTTC,CASSPEAGANYGYTF
TRBJ1-2,TRBD1,TRBV5-1,.,TGCGCCAGCAGCCTGATACAGGGGGCGCATGGCTACACCTTC,CASSLIQGAHGYTF
TRBJ1-4,.,TRBV7-2,.,TGTGCCAGCAGCGCCTCCGGGGGACCTAATGAAAAACTGTTTTTT,CASSASGGPNEKLFF
TRBJ1-4,.,TRBV19,.,TGTGCCAGTAGTATGGGGGGGACAACTAATGAAAAACTGTTTTTT,CASSMGGTTNEKLFF
TRBJ2-2,TRBD2,TRBV4-1,few,TGCGCCAGCAGCAACTCCGGGACTAGCGGGAGAAGGGAGCTGTTTTTT,CASSNSGTSGRRELFF
TRBJ2-5,.,TRBV5-1,.,TGCGCCAGCAGCGGACTAGAGACCCAGTACTTC,CASSGLETQYF
TRBJ1-1,.,TRBV29-1,.,TGCAGCGTGACAGCCGAGGCATGGCAGTTGAACACTGAAGCTTTCTTT,CSVTAEAWQLNTEAFF
TRBJ2-7,TRBD2,TRBV7-9,.,TGTGCCAGCAGCTTCTTCCCGCGGCGGGAGGCAGGGTACGAGCAGTACTTC,CASSFFPRREAGYEQYF
TRBJ2-7,.,TRBV15,.,TGTGCCACCAGCCTCAGGCCAGGGCCCTACGAGCAGTACTTC,CATSLRPGPYEQYF
TRBJ1-5,TRBD1,TRBV7-8,.,TGTGCCAGCAGCTTAGTTCAGGGGGCTTATCAGCCCCAGCATTTT,CASSLVQGAYQPQHF
TRBJ2-5,TRBD2,TRBV7-2,.,TGTGCCAGCAGCTTAGGACGAGCGGGAGTAGGAGAGACCCAGTACTTC,CASSLGRAGVGETQYF
TRBJ2-3,TRBD1,TRBV9,.,TGTGCCAGCAGCACCTCCGGGACAGGGAAGGTGGATACGCAGTATTTT,CASSTSGTGKVDTQYF
TRBJ2-7,TRBD1,TRBV6-1,.,TGTGCCAGCAGCTGGGGGACAGGGGACTACGAGCAGTACTTC,CASSWGTGDYEQYF
TRBJ2-7,.,TRBV18,.,TGTGCCAGCTCATCCATTCCGGGCCGACTAGTGAACGAGCAGTACTTC,CASSSIPGRLVNEQYF
TRBJ1-1,.,TRBV6-5,.,TGTGCCAGCAGAAGTACAGGAGTTGGCACTGAAGCTTTCTTT,CASRSTGVGTEAFF
TRBJ2-2,TRBD1,TRBV5-6,.,TGTGCCAGCAGCCCGCCCGGGACAGGGGCCGGGGAGCTGTTTTTT,CASSPPGTGAGELFF
TRBJ2-7,TRBD1,TRBV28,.,TGTGCCAGCAGTTTGGGGGACAGACCCTACGAGCAGTACTTC,CASSLGDRPYEQYF
TRBJ1-2,TRBD1,TRBV5-1,.,TGCGCCAGCAGCTTAGACAGGGGAGGACGGTATGGCTACACCTTC,CASSLDRGGRYGYTF
TRBJ1-1,TRBD1,TRBV6-1,few,TGTGCCAGCAGTGGGGACAGGATGAACACTGAAGCTTTCTTT,CASSGDRMNTEAFF
TRBJ1-1,.,TRBV30,.,TGTGCCTGGACCCCCGTCCGGGGGGCTGACACTGAAGCTTTCTTT,CAWTPVRGADTEAFF
TRBJ2-2,TRBD2,TRBV7-6,.,TGTGCCAGCACCGGAGGACTAGTTCGAGGGGCCGGGGAGCTGTTTTTT,CASTGGLVRGAGELFF
TRBJ1-2,.,TRBV28,.,TGTGCCAGCTTTCAGGGCCCAAATGGCTACACCTTC,CASFQGPNGYTF
TRBJ2-5,.,TRBV19,once,TGTGCCAGTAGTATAGCCATGGTAAACTCCAACCAAGAGACCCAGTACTTC,CASSIAMVNSNQETQYF
TRBJ2-1,.,TRBV5-4,.,TGTGCCAGCAGAGGAAGGGAGCGGAGTATCAATGAGCAGTTCTTC,CASRGRERSINEQFF
TRBJ1-1,.,TRBV5-1,.,TGCGCCAGCAGCGTTACTCCTATGAACACTGAAGCTTTCTTT,CASSVTPMNTEAFF
TRBJ1-1,TRBD1,TRBV29-1,.,TGCAGCGCCCGGACAGGGACGGACACTGAAGCTTTCTTT,CSARTGTDTEAFF
TRBJ2-2,TRBD2,TRBV28,.,TGTGCCAGCACCGCAGCGGGAGGGGCGAGAGCCGGGGAGCTGTTTTTT,CASTAAGGARAGELFF
TRBJ1-5,.,TRBV2,.,TGTGCCAGCAGTGACAGGGGATTGGGCAATCAGCCCCAGCATTTT,CASSDRGLGNQPQHF
TRBJ1-5,.,TRBV6-1,.,TGTGCCAGCAGTGAATGGGGAGGGAATCAGCCCCAGCATTTT,CASSEWGGNQPQHF
TRBJ2-1,TRBD2,TRBV5-4,.,TGTGCCAGCAGCCTCAGCGGGAGCTCCTACAATGAGCAGTTCTTC,CASSLSGSSYNEQFF
TRBJ2-2,.,TRBV7-3,.,TGTGCCAGCAGCTTAGTGGGGGCCTCGAACACCGGGGAGCTGTTTTTT,CASSLVGASNTGELFF
TRBJ1-6,.,TRBV7-9,.,TGTGCCAGCAGCTTTTTCCTTTCGGGGTTGAATTCACCCCTCCACTTT,CASSFFLSGLNSPLHF
TRBJ2-4,.,TRBV6-1,.,TGTGCCAGCAGTGAAGTGATCAGGGCCAAAAACATTCAGTACTTC,CASSEVIRAKNIQYF
TRBJ1-5,.,TRBV27,.,TGTGCCAGCACTCGGAGGGAACAGCGTAGCAATCAGCCCCAGCATTTT,CASTRREQRSNQPQHF
TRBJ1-2,TRBD1,TRBV6-1,.,TGTGCCAGCATACTCACCAGGGACAGATCAACTGGCTACACCTTC,CASILTRDRSTGYTF
TRBJ2-3,.,TRBV7-9,.,TGTGCCAGCAGCCCGGGGACACACACAGATACGCAGTATTTT,CASSPGTHTDTQYF
TRBJ2-2,.,TRBV21-1,.,TGTGCCAGCAGCAAAAGCGGGGGCGCGGACACCGGGGAGCTGTTTTTT,CASSKSGGADTGELFF